The T cell receptor (beta chain) described here comes from a study of blood T cell repertoires in COVID-19. The CDR3 runs 15 residues. V lost 5 bases and J 5 bases, leaving 15 bases between the germline ends. The V gene's germline CDR1 is SGHTA and CDR2 FQGNSA. Some clones are missing from TCRdb's copy, which holds only in-frame ones; the method was immunoSEQ multiplex PCR. In the table there are around 110,000 clones, 80% to 85% of which are singletons. The TCR was taken from a woman in her sixties or seventies with acute or convalescent COVID-19. The chain is built from TRBV7-2 and TRBJ2-2, with D perhaps matching TRBD2 (6 bases). Sequencing was carried out using peripheral blood. CDR3 coding DNA: TGTGCCAGCAGCAAGCGGGTGGGGGAAACCGGGGAGCTGTTTTTT. Translating it yields CASSKRVGETGELFF. Together with reference TRBV7-2 and TRBJ2-2, the CDR3 gives the full variable domain: GAGVSQSPSNKVTEKGKDVELRCDPISGHTALYWYRQSLGQGLEFLIYFQGNSAPDKSGLPSDRFSAERTGGSVSTLTIQRTQQEDSAVYLCASSKRVGETGELFFGEGSRLTVL.